A single count supports the clone carrying this T cell receptor beta chain. This record comes from a study of blood T cell repertoires in COVID-19. Study details: Sources were T cells, B-cell-depleted T cells, or PBMCs; the material itself was cDNA or gDNA.

Profiling relied on immunoSEQ multiplex PCR, and the TCRdb table lists in-frame clones only, not all of them. This sample has 170,000 or so clones, with just under 90% found just once. The V gene's germline CDR1 is SGHVS and CDR2 FQNEAQ. The length of the CDR3 is 16 residues. V was clipped by 1 base and J by 2 bases, with 13 bases between them. The specimen sequenced was peripheral blood. This clonotype originated in a woman between 18 and 30 years old who had recovered from COVID-19. The chain employs TRBV7-8 and TRBJ2-3, with no clear D. CDR3 region: CASSLVWAGITDTQYF. CDR3 DNA: TGTGCCAGCAGCTTAGTTTGGGCCGGAATCACAGATACGCAGTATTTT.